These 14 T cell receptor beta chains were sequenced from one sample in a study of identical twins. TCRdb reprocessed the 5' RACE reads via MiXCR and lists one record per CDR3 protein. The sample includes 300,000 to 400,000 distinct CDR3 sequences, 9% to 15% of them seen just once. This same sample was also part of a study on yellow fever vaccine responses in identical twins.

The specimen sequenced was CD8+ T cells sorted from blood. The receptors were sampled from a woman aged 18-30 years in good health.

This clonotype has more than one count but fewer than ten. The rearrangement uses TRBV28 and TRBJ2-3, with D possibly matching TRBD2 (6 bases). With 5 bases removed from V and 2 bases from J, the gap between germline ends came to 17 bases. The CDR3 loop spans 16 amino acids. Germline CDR1 reads MDHEN; CDR2 reads SYDVKM. CDR3 protein: CASSVLLADYTDTQYF. CDR3 nucleotides: TGTGCCAGCAGTGTCCTACTAGCAGACTACACAGATACGCAGTATTTT.

This clonotype was observed a handful of times. In DNA, the CDR3 is TGTGCCAGCAGTGAACCAGGGGTGGGCGAGCAGTACGTC. It translates to CASSEPGVGEQYV. This chain connects TRBV2 to TRBJ2-7, with a possible D match to TRBD1 (6 bases). Trimming removed 2 bases at V and 6 bases at J, with 11 bases between. This CDR3 contains 13 residues. Germline lookup yields CDR1 SNHLY and CDR2 FYNNEI.

The V call is TRBV11-2, the J call TRBJ2-7; tentative D call: TRBD1 (7 bases). Trimming took 1 base from V and 1 from J, leaving 17 bases between them. Germline lookup yields CDR1 SGHAT and CDR2 FQNNGV. The CDR3 length is 17 residues. CDR3 sequence (DNA): TGTGCCAGCAGCTTAGGCGGGACAGCTTGTAATTCCTACGAGCAGTACGTC. Protein product: CASSLGGTACNSYEQYV.

The chain combines TRBV9 with TRBJ2-1, with a weak D call TRBD2 (6 bases). Germline V gene sequence: CDR1 SGDLS, CDR2 YYNGEE. The germline V and J ends were trimmed by 0 bases and 8 bases, with 12 bases remaining between them. CDR3 size: 14 residues. CDR3 protein: CASSVAGVWDEQFF. The CDR3, as DNA: TGTGCCAGCAGCGTAGCGGGAGTATGGGATGAGCAGTTCTTC.

The chain uses TRBV11-3 and TRBJ2-1, with D possibly matching TRBD1 (6 bases). V was pared by 5 bases and J by 11 bases, with 13 bases between. The germline V gene encodes CDR1 SGHNT and CDR2 YENEEA. The CDR3 is 12 amino acids. CDR3 DNA: TGTGCCAGCAGCCTTGGGACACCCAAGCAGTTCTTC. Protein: CASSLGTPKQFF.

The gene calls are TRBV5-6 and TRBJ2-1; D not certain. Trimming took 9 bases from V and 4 from J, leaving 17 bases between them. The germline V gene has CDR1 SGHDT and CDR2 YYEEEE. This CDR3 comprises 14 residues. The CDR3 protein is CAMSPGPLYNEQFF. The CDR3 DNA follows: TGTGCCATGAGCCCCGGGCCCTTATACAATGAGCAGTTCTTC. Full variable domain (outside the CDR3, taken from reference TRBV5-6 and TRBJ2-1): DAGVTQSPTHLIKTRGQQVTLRCSPKSGHDTVSWYQQALGQGPQFIFQYYEEEERQRGNFPDRFSGHQFPNYSSELNVNALLLGDSALYLCAMSPGPLYNEQFFGPGTRLTVL.

The CDR3 sequence is CASSVAGLTNYGYTF. The DNA of the CDR3 is TGTGCCAGCAGCGTAGCTGGGTTGACTAACTATGGCTACACCTTC. This chain uses TRBV9 with TRBJ1-2; D ambiguous. The V end was cut by 0 bases, the J end by 0 bases, with 9 bases between. This CDR3 has 15 amino acids. Germline V gene lookup returns CDR1 SGDLS and CDR2 YYNGEE.

This chain connects TRBV3-1 to TRBJ2-1; no clear D gene. Looked up from germline, CDR1 is LGHDT and CDR2 is YNNKEL (reference sequence). The CDR3 extends over 16 amino acids. The V end was cut by 0 bases, the J end by 7 bases, with 16 bases between. The DNA of the CDR3 is TGTGCCAGCAGCCAAGATTATCGAAGATTAGAGAATGAGCAGTTCTTC. Translated, it gives CASSQDYRRLENEQFF.

Concerning this clonotype: A much more abundant neighbour one base away suggests this may be a read error. V gene TRBV5-1 combines with J gene TRBJ2-1, with D possibly called TRBD1 or TRBD2 (5 bases each). Germline values: CDR1 SGHRS, CDR2 YFSETQ. V was pared by 4 bases and J by 1 base, with 15 bases between. This CDR3 has 16 residues. The CDR3 DNA reads as TGCGCCAGCAGCCTAGAGGGGTCGAGGTCCTACAATGAGCAGTTCTTC. Translating gives CASSLEGSRSYNEQFF.

Many counts were recorded for this clonotype. The chain uses TRBV12-3 or TRBV12-4 and TRBJ1-6; D uncertain. V was shortened by 3 bases and J by 1 base, with 10 bases between the two germline ends. The CDR3 spans 16 residues. DNA of the CDR3: TGTGCCAGCAGTTTTGGGCGGCGTTCCTATAATTCACCCCTCCACTTT. Amino acids: CASSFGRRSYNSPLHF.

This clonotype was picked up a small number of times. The chain has TRBV7-3 and TRBJ2-3, with 8 bases matching TRBD2. From germline, CDR1 is SGHTA and CDR2 FQGTGA. V dropped 5 bases and J dropped 2; count of bases not matched to a gene: 9. This CDR3 has 16 amino acids. The chain's CDR3 is CASSLGAGGPTDTQYF. CDR3 DNA sequence: TGTGCCAGCAGCCTGGGTGCGGGAGGACCCACAGATACGCAGTATTTT.

This clonotype showed up just a few times. The genes are TRBV9 and TRBJ2-7; D is unclear. The germline CDR1 and CDR2 sequences are SGDLS and YYNGEE. V dropped 4 bases and J dropped 8 bases, with 19 bases sitting between them. The CDR3 loop spans 14 amino acids. The CDR3 loop reads CASSPPDGSEKQYF. The CDR3 coding sequence is TGTGCCAGCAGCCCCCCGGACGGGTCCGAGAAGCAGTACTTC.

V is TRBV27 and J is TRBJ2-7; TRBD2 aligns across 15 bases. The CDR3 length is 16 residues. The germline gives CDR1 MNHEY, CDR2 SMNVEV (reference sequence). V shed 5 bases, J shed 2 bases, and the junction held 4 bases outside the gene matches. The CDR3 is CASSPGLAGGAYEQYF. The DNA for the CDR3 is TGTGCCAGCAGTCCGGGACTAGCGGGAGGCGCCTACGAGCAGTACTTC.

CDR3 nucleotide sequence: TGTGCCAGCAGCACCGACGGGACCGGGGAGCTGTTTTTT. Residues: CASSTDGTGELFF. The V gene is TRBV7-9, the J gene TRBJ2-2; D gene unclear. The CDR3 consists of 13 residues. CDR1 and CDR2 (germline): SEHNR, FQNEAQ (reference sequence). Trimming took off 5 bases at V and 5 bases at J, with 9 bases between the two ends.